The next 16 T cell receptor beta chains were all read from a single sample in a study of siplizumab effects on memory and regulatory T cells. Sequenced by immunoSEQ multiplex PCR; TCRdb stores in-frame clones only, minus some. Of more than 70,000 clones listed, over 90% are singletons. Sequences were obtained from CD8+ T cells sorted from blood. These receptors all come from a human donor in good health.

V usage is TRBV19 and J usage is TRBJ2-7, with a tentative D call TRBD2 (6 bases). The V gene lost 5 bases and the J gene lost 2 bases, with 16 bases spanning the gap. The CDR3 loop spans 15 amino acids. Germline V gene lookup returns CDR1 LNHDA and CDR2 SQIVND (reference sequence). In DNA, the CDR3 is TGTGCCAGTAGTTCCCCGTCCGGGGGTACCTACGAGCAGTACTTC. It codes for CASSSPSGGTYEQYF.

This clone was seen a single time. The chain is built from TRBV5-1 and TRBJ1-3; the D is unclear. Per the germline V gene, CDR1 is SGHRS and CDR2 is YFSETQ. This CDR3 is 14 amino acids long. The germline V and J ends were trimmed by 0 bases and 0 bases, with 4 bases remaining between them. DNA for the CDR3: TGCGCCAGCAGCTTGGGTTCCTCTGGAAACACCATATATTTT. As protein: CASSLGSSGNTIYF.

Written as DNA, the CDR3 is TGTGCCAGCTCACCCCGGGAGGGAAGGCCCTACGAGCAGTACTTC. Amino acids: CASSPREGRPYEQYF. The chain carries TRBV18 and TRBJ2-7, with 8 bases matching TRBD2. V was clipped by 3 bases and J by 2 bases; unmatched bases: 6. The CDR3 extends over 15 amino acids. Germline V gives CDR1 KGHSH, CDR2 LQKENI.

The chain recombines TRBV7-9 with TRBJ2-7, with D hard to call. CDR1 SEHNR and CDR2 FQNEAQ come from the germline V gene (reference sequence). Trimming took off 8 bases at V and 4 bases at J, with 15 bases between the two ends. The CDR3 covers 13 residues. CDR3 in DNA: TGTGCCAGCGGTCGACTGGAACCATACGAGCAGTACTTC. Its protein product is CASGRLEPYEQYF.

This chain's CDR3 is CASSLLGEVGQPQHF. The CDR3 DNA is TGTGCCAGCAGTTTATTGGGGGAGGTTGGACAGCCCCAGCATTTT. This chain connects TRBV28 to TRBJ1-5; weak D call: TRBD1 (5 bases). Germline CDR1 MDHEN, CDR2 SYDVKM. This CDR3 spans 15 amino acids. V was cut by 1 base and J by 7 bases, with 14 bases left in between.

This clone was seen once. V is TRBV7-3 and J is TRBJ2-2; D unresolved. The germline V and J ends were trimmed by 2 bases and 7 bases, with 5 bases remaining between them. The CDR3 consists of 12 residues. Germline CDR1 and CDR2: SGHTA and FQGTGA. As DNA, the CDR3 is TGTGCCAGCAGCTTATATAGCGGGGAGCTGTTTTTT. The encoded protein is CASSLYSGELFF.

The genes are TRBV15 and TRBJ2-7; TRBD2 matches at 11 bases. V lost 1 base to trimming and J lost 4 bases; unmatched junction nucleotides: 6. Germline V gives CDR1 LNHNV, CDR2 YYDKDF (reference sequence). There are 16 residues in the CDR3. The CDR3 here is CATSRAGTSGSYEQYF. CDR3 DNA sequence: TGTGCCACCAGCAGAGCCGGGACTAGCGGTTCTTACGAGCAGTACTTC. The full variable domain, with the rest looked up from reference TRBV15 and TRBJ2-7, is DAMVIQNPRYQVTQFGKPVTLSCSQTLNHNVMYWYQQKSSQAPKLLFHYYDKDFNNEADTPDNFQSRRPNTSFCFLDIRSPGLGDTAMYLCATSRAGTSGSYEQYFGPGTRLTVT.

The chain has TRBV10-3 and TRBJ1-2; a weak D match, TRBD1 (5 bases). Germline CDR1 and CDR2: ENHRY and SYGVKD. V was clipped by 6 bases and J by 0 bases, with 20 bases between them. CDR3 length: 17 residues. As DNA, the CDR3 is TGTGCCATCAGCGGGGGAATGACACCCCAATCTAACTATGGCTACACCTTC. Encoded protein: CAISGGMTPQSNYGYTF.

The V call is TRBV10-2, the J call TRBJ2-7; D is unresolved. The CDR3 runs to 11 residues. CDR1 and CDR2 (germline): WSHSY, SAAADI. CDR3 DNA: TGCACCTCCAGCAAGGGAAACGAGCAGTACTTC. Residues: CTSSKGNEQYF.

The V and J genes are TRBV5-1 and TRBJ2-7; 12 positions match TRBD2. Looked up from germline, CDR1 is SGHRS and CDR2 is YFSETQ. CDR3 size: 16 residues. Unmatched junction bases numbered 9, after V lost 3 bases and J lost 5 bases. In nucleotides, the CDR3 is TGCGCCAGCAGCTCGACCCGACTAGCGGGAGTAAACGAGCAGTACTTC. Its translation is CASSSTRLAGVNEQYF.

The chain couples TRBV12-5 to TRBJ2-2; D not certain. Trimming pared 3 bases from V and 8 bases from J, leaving 4 bases between. The CDR3 runs to 11 residues. Looked up from germline, CDR1 is LGHNT and CDR2 is FRNRAP. Here the CDR3 reads CASGFRGELFF. The DNA for the CDR3 is TGTGCTAGTGGTTTTAGGGGGGAGCTGTTTTTT.

V gene TRBV27 combines with J gene TRBJ2-4; the D gene is possibly TRBD2 (5 bases). V was clipped by 6 bases and J by 2 bases, with 11 bases between them. Looked up from germline, CDR1 is MNHEY and CDR2 is SMNVEV (reference sequence). The CDR3 is 14 residues long. The CDR3 nucleotides are TGTGCCAGCAGCGCGAGAGGGACCAAAAACATTCAGTACTTC. Encoded protein: CASSARGTKNIQYF.

The rearrangement joins TRBV11-2 to TRBJ2-5; 8 nucleotides agree with TRBD2. Gene TRBJ2-7 matches the end of the DNA better, so the J call may be wrong. The germline V gene has CDR1 SGHAT and CDR2 FQNNGV. CDR3 size: 15 residues. The CDR3 loop reads CASSFRAGEGFEQYF. In nucleotides, the CDR3 is TGTGCCAGCAGCTTCCGAGCGGGAGAGGGATTCGAGCAGTACTTC.

The genes are TRBV9 and TRBJ1-2; possibly TRBD1 for D (5 bases). This CDR3 has 15 residues. Trimming removed 0 bases from V and 3 bases from J, with 12 bases in between. Looked up from germline, CDR1 is SGDLS and CDR2 is YYNGEE. The DNA of the CDR3 is TGTGCCAGCAGCGTAGCTGGGACCGCAGACTATGGCTACACCTTC. As protein: CASSVAGTADYGYTF.

CDR3 sequence (DNA): TGTGCCAGCAGCTTATCCGGGACAGGTTACAATGAGCAGTTCTTC. It specifies CASSLSGTGYNEQFF. The chain joins TRBV7-3 to TRBJ2-1; TRBD1 matches at 8 bases. V gave up 2 bases and J gave up 4 bases; unmatched junction bases: 4. Germline CDR1 and CDR2: SGHTA and FQGTGA. This CDR3 comprises 15 residues.

The chain uses TRBV5-6 and TRBJ2-7; 9 nucleotides align to TRBD1. With V trimmed by 2 bases and J by 6 bases, 3 bases remained unmatched. CDR1 and CDR2 from the germline V gene are SGHDT and YYEEEE. The CDR3 runs to 13 residues. The CDR3 region has the DNA TGTGCCAGCAGCTTCGGGACAGGGCGCGAGCAGTACTTC. As protein: CASSFGTGREQYF.